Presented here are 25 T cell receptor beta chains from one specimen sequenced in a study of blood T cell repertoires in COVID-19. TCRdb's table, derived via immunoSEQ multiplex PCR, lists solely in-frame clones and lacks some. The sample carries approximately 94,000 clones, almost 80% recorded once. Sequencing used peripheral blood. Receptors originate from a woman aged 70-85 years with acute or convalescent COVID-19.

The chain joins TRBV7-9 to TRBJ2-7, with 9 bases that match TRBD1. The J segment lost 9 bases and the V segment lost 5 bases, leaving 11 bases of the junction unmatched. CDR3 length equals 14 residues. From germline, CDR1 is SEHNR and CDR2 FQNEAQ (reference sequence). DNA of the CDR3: TGTGCCAGCAGCCTGGGACAGGGAGGTGGTGGGCAGTACTTC. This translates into CASSLGQGGGGQYF.

The DNA for the CDR3 is TGTGCCAGCAGTGAGGGCACAGGGGTGGGAGAAAAACTGTTTTTT. Translating gives CASSEGTGVGEKLFF. The chain is built from TRBV6-1 and TRBJ1-4; 7 positions agree with TRBD1. The germline V gene has CDR1 MNHNS and CDR2 SASEGT. The CDR3 covers 15 residues. J was trimmed by 8 bases and V by 3 bases; bases with no gene match: 9.

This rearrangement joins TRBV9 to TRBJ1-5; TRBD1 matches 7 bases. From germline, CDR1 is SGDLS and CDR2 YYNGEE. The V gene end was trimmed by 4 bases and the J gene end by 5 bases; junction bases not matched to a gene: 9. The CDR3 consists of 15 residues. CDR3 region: CASSKGGGYDQPQHF. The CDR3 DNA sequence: TGTGCCAGCAGCAAAGGGGGCGGGTACGATCAGCCCCAGCATTTT.

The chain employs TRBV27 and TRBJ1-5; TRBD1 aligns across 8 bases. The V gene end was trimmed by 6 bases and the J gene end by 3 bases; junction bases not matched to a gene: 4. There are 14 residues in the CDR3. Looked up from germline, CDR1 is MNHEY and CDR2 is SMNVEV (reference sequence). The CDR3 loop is CASSRTGFNQPQHF. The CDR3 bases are TGTGCCAGCAGCCGGACAGGGTTCAATCAGCCCCAGCATTTT.

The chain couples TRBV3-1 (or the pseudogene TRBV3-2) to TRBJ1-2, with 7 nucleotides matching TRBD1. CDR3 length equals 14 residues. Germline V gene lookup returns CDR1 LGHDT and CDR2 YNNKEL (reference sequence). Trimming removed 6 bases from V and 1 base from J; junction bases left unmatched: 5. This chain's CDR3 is CASRPTGSNYGYTF. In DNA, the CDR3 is TGTGCCAGCAGACCGACAGGGAGTAACTATGGCTACACCTTC.

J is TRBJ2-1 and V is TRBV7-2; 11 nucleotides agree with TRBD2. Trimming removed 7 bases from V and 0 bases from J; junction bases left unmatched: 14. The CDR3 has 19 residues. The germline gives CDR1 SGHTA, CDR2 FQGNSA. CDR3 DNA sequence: TGTGCCAGCACCCAGCTACAACCGGGACTAGCGGCCTCCTACAATGAGCAGTTCTTC. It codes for CASTQLQPGLAASYNEQFF.

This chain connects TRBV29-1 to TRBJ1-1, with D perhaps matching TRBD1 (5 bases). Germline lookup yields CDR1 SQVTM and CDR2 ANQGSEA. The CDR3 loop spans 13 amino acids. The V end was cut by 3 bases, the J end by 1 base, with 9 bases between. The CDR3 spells CSVEPRANTEAFF. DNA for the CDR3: TGCAGCGTTGAGCCCAGGGCGAACACTGAAGCTTTCTTT.

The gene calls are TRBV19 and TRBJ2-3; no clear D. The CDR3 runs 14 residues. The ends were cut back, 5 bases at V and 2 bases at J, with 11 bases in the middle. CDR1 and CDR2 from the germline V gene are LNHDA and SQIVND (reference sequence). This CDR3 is CASSGGSHTDTQYF. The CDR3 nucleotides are TGTGCCAGTAGTGGTGGCTCACACACAGATACGCAGTATTTT.

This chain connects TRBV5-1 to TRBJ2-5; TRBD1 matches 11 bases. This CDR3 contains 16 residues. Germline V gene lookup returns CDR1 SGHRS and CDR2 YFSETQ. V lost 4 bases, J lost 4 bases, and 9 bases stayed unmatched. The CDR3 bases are TGCGCCAGCAGCGCGGTGGGGACAGGGGGTAGAGAGACCCAGTACTTC. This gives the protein CASSAVGTGGRETQYF. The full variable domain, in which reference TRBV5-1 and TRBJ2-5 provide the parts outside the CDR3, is KAGVTQTPRYLIKTRGQQVTLSCSPISGHRSVSWYQQTPGQGLQFLFEYFSETQRNKGNFPGRFSGRQFSNSRSEMNVSTLELGDSALYLCASSAVGTGGRETQYFGPGTRLLVL.

The CDR3 sequence is CASSKGGGLRDEQYV. DNA for the CDR3: TGTGCCAGCAGCAAAGGCGGGGGGCTAAGAGACGAGCAGTACGTC. The chain has TRBV21-1 and TRBJ2-7; the DNA was not compared with TRBD2, the D call given in the table. TRBV21-1 is a known pseudogene. This CDR3 has 15 residues.

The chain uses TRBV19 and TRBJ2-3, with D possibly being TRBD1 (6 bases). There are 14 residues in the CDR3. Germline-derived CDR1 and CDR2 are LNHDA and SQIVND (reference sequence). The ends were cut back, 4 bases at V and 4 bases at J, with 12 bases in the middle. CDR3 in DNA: TGTGCCAGTAGTAAAAGGCAGGGGTCAGATACGCAGTATTTT. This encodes CASSKRQGSDTQYF.

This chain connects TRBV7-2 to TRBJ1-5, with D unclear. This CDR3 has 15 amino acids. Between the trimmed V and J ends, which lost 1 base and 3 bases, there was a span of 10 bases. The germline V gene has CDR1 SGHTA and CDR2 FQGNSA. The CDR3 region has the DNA TGTGCCAGCAGCTTAGAAGAGGATTACAATCAGCCCCAGCATTTT. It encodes CASSLEEDYNQPQHF.

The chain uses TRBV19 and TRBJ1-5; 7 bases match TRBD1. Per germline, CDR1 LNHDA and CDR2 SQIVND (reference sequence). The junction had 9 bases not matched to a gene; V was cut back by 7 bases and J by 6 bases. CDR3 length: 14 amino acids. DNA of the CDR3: TGTGCCAGTACCACGAAAGGGGGCGCTCAGCCCCAGCATTTT. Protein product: CASTTKGGAQPQHF.

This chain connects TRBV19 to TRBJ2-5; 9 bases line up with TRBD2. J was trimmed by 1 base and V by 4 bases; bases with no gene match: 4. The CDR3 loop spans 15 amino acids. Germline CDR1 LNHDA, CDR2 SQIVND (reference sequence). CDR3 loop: CASSSQRGAQETQYF. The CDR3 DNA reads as TGTGCCAGTAGTAGCCAGCGGGGGGCCCAAGAGACCCAGTACTTC.

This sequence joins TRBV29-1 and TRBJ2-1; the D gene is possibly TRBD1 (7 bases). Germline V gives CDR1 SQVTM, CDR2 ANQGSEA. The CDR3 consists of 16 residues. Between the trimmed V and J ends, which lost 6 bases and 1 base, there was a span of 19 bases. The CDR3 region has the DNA TGCAGCGTCGGCGGAGGGGGCCAGGTTTCCTACAATGAGCAGTTCTTC. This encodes CSVGGGGQVSYNEQFF.

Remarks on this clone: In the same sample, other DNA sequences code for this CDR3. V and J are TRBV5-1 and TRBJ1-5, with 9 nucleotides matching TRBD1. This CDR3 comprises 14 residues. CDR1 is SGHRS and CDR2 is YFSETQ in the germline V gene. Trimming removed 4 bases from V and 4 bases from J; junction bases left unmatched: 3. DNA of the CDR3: TGCGCCAGCAGCCCAGGACAGGGGAATCAGCCCCAGCATTTT. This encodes CASSPGQGNQPQHF.

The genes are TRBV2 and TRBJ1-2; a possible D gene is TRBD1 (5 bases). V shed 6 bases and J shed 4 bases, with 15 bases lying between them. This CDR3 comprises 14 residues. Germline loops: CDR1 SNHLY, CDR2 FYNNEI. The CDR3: CASRIAGGSYGYTF. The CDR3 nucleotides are TGTGCCAGCAGGATAGCCGGGGGTAGCTATGGCTACACCTTC.

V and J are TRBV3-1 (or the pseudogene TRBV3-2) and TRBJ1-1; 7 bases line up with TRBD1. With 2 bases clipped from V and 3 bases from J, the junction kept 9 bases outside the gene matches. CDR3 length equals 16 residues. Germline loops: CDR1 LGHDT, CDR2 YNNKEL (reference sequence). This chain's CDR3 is CASSQLQGTSDTEAFF. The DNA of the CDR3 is TGTGCCAGCAGCCAATTACAGGGGACCAGCGACACTGAAGCTTTCTTT.

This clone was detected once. This CDR3 reads CASSTRDSPYEQYF. The CDR3 DNA follows: TGTGCCAGTAGTACCCGGGACAGCCCCTACGAGCAGTACTTC. V and J are TRBV19 and TRBJ2-7; 7 bases line up with TRBD1. Germline CDR1 and CDR2: LNHDA and SQIVND (reference sequence). After removal of 4 bases from V and 2 bases from J, the junction contained 5 bases not matched to a gene. This CDR3 comprises 14 residues.

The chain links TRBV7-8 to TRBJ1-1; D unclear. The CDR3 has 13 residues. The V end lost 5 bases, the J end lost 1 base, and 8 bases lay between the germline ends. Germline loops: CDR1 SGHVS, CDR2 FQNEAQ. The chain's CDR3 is CASSRGRNTEAFF. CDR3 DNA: TGTGCCAGCAGCCGAGGGAGGAACACTGAAGCTTTCTTT.

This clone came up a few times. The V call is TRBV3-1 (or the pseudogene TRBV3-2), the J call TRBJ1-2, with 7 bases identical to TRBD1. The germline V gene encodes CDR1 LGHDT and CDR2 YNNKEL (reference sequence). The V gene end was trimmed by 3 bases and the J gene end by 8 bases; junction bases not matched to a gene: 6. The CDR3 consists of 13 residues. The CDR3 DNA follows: TGTGCCAGCAGCCATGAGGGGGCATGGGGCTACACCTTC. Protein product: CASSHEGAWGYTF.

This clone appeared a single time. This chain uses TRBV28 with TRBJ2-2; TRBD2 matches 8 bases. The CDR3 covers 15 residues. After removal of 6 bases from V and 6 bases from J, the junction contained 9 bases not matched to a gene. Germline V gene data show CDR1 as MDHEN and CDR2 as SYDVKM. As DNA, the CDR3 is TGTGCCAGCAGCCCCCCGGGAGGGCTCTCCGGGGAGCTGTTTTTT. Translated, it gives CASSPPGGLSGELFF. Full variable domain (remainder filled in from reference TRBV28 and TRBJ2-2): DVKVTQSSRYLVKRTGEKVFLECVQDMDHENMFWYRQDPGLGLRLIYFSYDVKMKEKGDIPEGYSVSREKKERFSLILESASTNQTSMYLCASSPPGGLSGELFFGEGSRLTVL.

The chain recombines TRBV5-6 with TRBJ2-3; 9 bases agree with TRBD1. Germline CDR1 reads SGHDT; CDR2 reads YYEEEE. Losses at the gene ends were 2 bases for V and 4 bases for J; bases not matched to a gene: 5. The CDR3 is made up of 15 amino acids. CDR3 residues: CASSFRDREPDTQYF. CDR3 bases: TGTGCCAGCAGCTTCCGGGACAGGGAGCCAGATACGCAGTATTTT.

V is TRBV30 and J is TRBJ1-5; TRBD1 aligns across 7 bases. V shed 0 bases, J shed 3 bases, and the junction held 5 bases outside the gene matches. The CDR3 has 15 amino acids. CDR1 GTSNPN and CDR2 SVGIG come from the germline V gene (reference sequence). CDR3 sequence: CAWSVRGQTNQPQHF. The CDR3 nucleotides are TGTGCCTGGAGTGTACGGGGACAGACCAATCAGCCCCAGCATTTT.

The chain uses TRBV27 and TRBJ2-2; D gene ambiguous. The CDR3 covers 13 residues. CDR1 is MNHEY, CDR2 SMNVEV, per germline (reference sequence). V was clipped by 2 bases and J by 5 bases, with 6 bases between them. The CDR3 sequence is CASSLVLTGELFF. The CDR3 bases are TGTGCCAGCAGTTTAGTCCTTACCGGGGAGCTGTTTTTT.